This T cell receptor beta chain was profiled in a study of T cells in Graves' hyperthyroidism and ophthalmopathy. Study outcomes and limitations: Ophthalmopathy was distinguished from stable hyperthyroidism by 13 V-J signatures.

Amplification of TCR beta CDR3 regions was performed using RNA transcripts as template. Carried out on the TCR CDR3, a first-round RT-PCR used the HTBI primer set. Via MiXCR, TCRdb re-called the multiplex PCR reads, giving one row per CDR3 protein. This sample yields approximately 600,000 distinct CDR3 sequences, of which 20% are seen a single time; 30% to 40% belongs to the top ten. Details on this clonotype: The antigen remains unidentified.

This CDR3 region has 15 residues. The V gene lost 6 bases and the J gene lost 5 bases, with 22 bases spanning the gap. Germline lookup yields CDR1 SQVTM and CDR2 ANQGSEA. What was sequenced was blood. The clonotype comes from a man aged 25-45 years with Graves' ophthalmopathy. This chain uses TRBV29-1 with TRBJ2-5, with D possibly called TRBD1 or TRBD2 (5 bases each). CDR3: CSVARGSTEGETQYF. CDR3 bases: TGCAGCGTGGCGAGGGGCTCTACTGAGGGGGAGACCCAGTACTTC.